This T cell receptor beta chain was found in a study of OX40 agonist ivuxolimab in advanced cancers. Clones were read by immunoSEQ multiplex PCR, and TCRdb kept only the in-frame ones, dropping some. This sample yields fewer than 75,000 clones, of which around 85% are seen a single time; approximately 0.61% belongs to the top ten. The V gene lost 3 bases and the J gene lost 1 base, with 4 bases spanning the gap. Per germline, CDR1 GTSNPN and CDR2 SVGIG (reference sequence). The CDR3 consists of 11 residues. This sample comprised CD4+ or CD8+ T cells sorted from blood, obtained in a trial of the OX40 agonist ivuxolimab. The chain recombines TRBV30 with TRBJ2-7; D not resolved. This TCR derives from an adult with an advanced solid tumor such as melanoma, head and neck, liver or kidney cancer. CDR3 in DNA: TGTGCCTGGAGGGGGTCCTACGAGCAGTACTTC. It is translated as CAWRGSYEQYF.